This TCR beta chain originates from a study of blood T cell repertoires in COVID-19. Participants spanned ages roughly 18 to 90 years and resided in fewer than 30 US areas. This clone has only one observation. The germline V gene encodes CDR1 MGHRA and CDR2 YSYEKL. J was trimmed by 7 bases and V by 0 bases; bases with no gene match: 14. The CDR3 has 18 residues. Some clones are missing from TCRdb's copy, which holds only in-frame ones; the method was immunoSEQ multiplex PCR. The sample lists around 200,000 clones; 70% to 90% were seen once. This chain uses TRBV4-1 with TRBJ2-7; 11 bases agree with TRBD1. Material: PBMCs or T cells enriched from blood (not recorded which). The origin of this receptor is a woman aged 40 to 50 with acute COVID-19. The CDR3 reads CASSQDKGTGQGAREQYF. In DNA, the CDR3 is TGCGCCAGCAGCCAAGATAAAGGAACCGGACAGGGGGCAAGGGAGCAGTACTTC.